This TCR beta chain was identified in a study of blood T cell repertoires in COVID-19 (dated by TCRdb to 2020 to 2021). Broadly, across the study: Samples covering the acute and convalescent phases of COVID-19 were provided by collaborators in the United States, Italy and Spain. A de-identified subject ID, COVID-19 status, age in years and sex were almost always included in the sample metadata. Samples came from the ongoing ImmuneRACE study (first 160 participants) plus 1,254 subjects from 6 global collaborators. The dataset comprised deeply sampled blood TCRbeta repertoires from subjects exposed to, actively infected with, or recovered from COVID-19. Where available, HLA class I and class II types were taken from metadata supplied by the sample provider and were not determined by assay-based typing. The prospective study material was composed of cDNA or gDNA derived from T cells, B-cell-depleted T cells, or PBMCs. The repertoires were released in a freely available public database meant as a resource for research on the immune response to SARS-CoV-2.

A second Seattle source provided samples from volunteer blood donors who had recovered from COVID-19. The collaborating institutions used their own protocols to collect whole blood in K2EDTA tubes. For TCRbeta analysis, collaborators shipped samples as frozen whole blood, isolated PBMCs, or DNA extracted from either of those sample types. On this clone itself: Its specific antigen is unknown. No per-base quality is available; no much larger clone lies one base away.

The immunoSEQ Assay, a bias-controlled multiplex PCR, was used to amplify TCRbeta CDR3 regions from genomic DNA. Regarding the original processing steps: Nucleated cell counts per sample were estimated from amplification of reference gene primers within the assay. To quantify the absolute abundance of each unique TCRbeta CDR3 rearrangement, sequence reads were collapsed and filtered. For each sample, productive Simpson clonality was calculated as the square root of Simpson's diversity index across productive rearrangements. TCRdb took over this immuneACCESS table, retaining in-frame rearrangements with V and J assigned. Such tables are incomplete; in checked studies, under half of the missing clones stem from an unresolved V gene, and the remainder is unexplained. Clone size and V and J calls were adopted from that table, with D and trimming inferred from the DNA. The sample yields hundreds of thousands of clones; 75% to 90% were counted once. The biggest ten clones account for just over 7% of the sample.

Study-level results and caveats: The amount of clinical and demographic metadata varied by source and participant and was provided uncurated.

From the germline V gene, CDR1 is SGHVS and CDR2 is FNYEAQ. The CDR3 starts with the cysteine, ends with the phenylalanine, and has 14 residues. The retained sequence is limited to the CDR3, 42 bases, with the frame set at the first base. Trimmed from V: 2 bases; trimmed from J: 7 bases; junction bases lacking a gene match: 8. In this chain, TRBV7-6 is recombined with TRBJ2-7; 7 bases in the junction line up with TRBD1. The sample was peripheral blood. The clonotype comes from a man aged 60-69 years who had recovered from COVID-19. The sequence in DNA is TGTGCCAGCAGCTTACAGCAGGGGGTGGGGGAGCAGTACTTC. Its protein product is CASSLQQGVGEQYF.